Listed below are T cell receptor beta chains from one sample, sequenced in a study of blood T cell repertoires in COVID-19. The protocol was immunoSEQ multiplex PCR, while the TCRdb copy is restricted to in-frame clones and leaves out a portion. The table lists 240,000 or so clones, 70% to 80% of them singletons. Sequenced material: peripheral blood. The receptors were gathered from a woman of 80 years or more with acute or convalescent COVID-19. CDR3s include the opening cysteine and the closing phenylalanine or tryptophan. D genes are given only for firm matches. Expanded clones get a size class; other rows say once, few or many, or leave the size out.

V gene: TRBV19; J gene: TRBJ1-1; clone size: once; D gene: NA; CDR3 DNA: TGTGCCAGTTTGCTGCGGGCTGAAGCTTTCTTT; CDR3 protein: CASLLRAEAFF
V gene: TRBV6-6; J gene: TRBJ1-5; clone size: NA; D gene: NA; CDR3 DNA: TGTGCCAGCAGTCCCAGGGTACCGGGCGGCAATCAGCCCCAGCATTTT; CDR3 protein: CASSPRVPGGNQPQHF
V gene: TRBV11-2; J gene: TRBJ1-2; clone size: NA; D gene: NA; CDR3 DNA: TGTGCCAGCAGCCACGACCGTAGCGGCTACACCTTC; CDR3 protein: CASSHDRSGYTF
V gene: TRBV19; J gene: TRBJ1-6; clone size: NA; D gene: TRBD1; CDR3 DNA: TGTGCCAGTAGTCTATCCCCGGGACAGGGAACGAGAAGTTCACCCCTCCACTTT; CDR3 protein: CASSLSPGQGTRSSPLHF
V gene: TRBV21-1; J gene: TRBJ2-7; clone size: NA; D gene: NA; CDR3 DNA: TGTGCCAGCAGCACGGGGACGGGACAGGGGACCTACGAGCAGTACTTC; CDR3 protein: CASSTGTGQGTYEQYF
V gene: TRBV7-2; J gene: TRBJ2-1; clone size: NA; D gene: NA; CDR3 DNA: TGTGCCAGTAGCTTAGGGCTAGCGCTGGACAATGAGCGGTTCTTC; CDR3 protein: CASSLGLALDNERFF
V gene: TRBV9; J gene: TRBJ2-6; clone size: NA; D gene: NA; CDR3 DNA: TGTGCCAGCAGCCTGGAGGGGCCTGGGGCCAACGTCCTGACTTTC; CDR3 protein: CASSLEGPGANVLTF
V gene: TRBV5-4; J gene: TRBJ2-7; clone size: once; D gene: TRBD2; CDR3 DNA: TGTGCCAGCAGCTCTAAGACTAGCGGGCGTACCTACGAGCAGTACTTC; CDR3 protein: CASSSKTSGRTYEQYF
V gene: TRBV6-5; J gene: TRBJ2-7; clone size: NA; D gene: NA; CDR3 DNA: TGTGCCAGCGGCCGACAGGTGAATATCTACGAGCAGTACTTC; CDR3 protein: CASGRQVNIYEQYF
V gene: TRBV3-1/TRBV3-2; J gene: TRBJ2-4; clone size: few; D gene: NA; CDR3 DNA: TGTGCCAGCAGCCAAGATATGGGGGCAACGGATCGAGCCAAAAACATTCAGTACTTC; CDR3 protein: CASSQDMGATDRAKNIQYF
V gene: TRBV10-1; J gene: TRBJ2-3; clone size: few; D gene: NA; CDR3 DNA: TGCGCCAGCAGTCCTATACTGAACACAGATACGCAGTATTTT; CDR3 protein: CASSPILNTDTQYF
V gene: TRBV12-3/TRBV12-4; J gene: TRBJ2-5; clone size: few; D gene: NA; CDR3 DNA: TGTGCCAGCAGTATACAGAAAGAGACCCAGTACTTC; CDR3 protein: CASSIQKETQYF
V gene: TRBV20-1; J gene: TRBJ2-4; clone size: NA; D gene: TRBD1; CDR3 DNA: TGCAGTGCTAGTCATATGGGACAGAGTAAAAACATTCAGTACTTC; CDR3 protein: CSASHMGQSKNIQYF
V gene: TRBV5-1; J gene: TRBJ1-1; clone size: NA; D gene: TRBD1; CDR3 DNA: TGCGCCAGCAGCTTGGTTGAGGGGGCAGGTACTGAAGCTTTCTTT; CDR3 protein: CASSLVEGAGTEAFF
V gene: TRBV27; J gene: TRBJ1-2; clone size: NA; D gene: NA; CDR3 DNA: TGTGCCAGCAGTTTATCCCGGGGAGGTCTTGCTAATGGCTACACCTTC; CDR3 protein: CASSLSRGGLANGYTF
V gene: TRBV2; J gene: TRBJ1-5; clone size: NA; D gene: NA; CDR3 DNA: TGTGCCAGCAGTGAAGATGGGGGGGATCAGCCCCAGCATTTT; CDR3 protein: CASSEDGGDQPQHF
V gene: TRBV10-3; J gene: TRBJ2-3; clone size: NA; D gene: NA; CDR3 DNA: TGTGCCATCAGTGTATCTAGCGGCACAGATACGCAGTATTTT; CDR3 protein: CAISVSSGTDTQYF
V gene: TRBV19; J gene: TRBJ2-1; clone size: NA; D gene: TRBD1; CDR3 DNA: TGTGCCAGTATAGAGAGGGGGACAGGGATGCGTGAGCAGTTCTTC; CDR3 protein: CASIERGTGMREQFF
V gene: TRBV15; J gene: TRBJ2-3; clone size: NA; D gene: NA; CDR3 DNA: TGTGCCACCAGCAGTAAGCAGGGTTCGGAGGGGATTACAGATACGCAGTATTTT; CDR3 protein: CATSSKQGSEGITDTQYF
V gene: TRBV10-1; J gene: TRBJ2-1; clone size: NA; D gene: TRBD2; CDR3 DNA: TGCGCCAGCAACCGACTAGCGGGGGCACCATACAATGAGCAGTTCTTC; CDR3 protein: CASNRLAGAPYNEQFF
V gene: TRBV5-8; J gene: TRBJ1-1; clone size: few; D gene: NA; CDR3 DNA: TGTGCCAGCAGCCCTACAGGTAAACTTTGGGGTACTGAAGCTTTCTTT; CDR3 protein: CASSPTGKLWGTEAFF
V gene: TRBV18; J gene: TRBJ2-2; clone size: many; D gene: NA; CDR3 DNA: TGTGCCAGCTCACCTCAAAACGTCCCGGGCACCGGGGAGCTGTTTTTT; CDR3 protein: CASSPQNVPGTGELFF
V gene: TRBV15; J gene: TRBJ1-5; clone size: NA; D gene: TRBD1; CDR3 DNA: TGTGCCACCAGCAGCAGGGGGACTGATCAGCCCCAGCATTTT; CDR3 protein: CATSSRGTDQPQHF
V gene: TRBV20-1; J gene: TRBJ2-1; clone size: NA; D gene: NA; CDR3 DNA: TGCAGTGCTAGAGACCTTTATCAGTTCTTC; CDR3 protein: CSARDLYQFF
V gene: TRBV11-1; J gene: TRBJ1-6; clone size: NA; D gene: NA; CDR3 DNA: TGTGCCAGCAGCACAGGGAATAATTCACCCCTCCACTTT; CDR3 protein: CASSTGNNSPLHF
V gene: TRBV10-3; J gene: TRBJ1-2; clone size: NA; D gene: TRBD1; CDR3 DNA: TGTGCCACGGGACAGGGCGGCTATGGCTACACCTTC; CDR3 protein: CATGQGGYGYTF
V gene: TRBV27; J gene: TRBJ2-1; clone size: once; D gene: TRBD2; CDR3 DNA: TGTGCCAGCCGTCGCGCGCTTATTACCGGGACTAGCTTTAATGAGCAGTTCTTC; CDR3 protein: CASRRALITGTSFNEQFF
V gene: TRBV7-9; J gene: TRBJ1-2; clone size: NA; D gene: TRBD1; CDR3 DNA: TGTGCCAGCAGCCAGACAGGGATCTATGGCTACACCTTC; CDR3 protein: CASSQTGIYGYTF
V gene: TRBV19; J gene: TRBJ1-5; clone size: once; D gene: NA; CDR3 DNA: TGTGCCAGTAGTATAACCAGATTCAATCAGCCCCAGCATTTT; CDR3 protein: CASSITRFNQPQHF
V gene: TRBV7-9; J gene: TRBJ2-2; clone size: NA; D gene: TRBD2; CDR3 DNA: TGTGCCAGCAGCTTAGCTTGGGGACTAGCGTCGAACACCGGGGAGCTGTTTTTT; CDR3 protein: CASSLAWGLASNTGELFF
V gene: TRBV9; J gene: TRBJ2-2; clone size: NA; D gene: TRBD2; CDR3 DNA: TGTGCCCGCCGCGGGGGGGGCACCGGGGAGCTGTTTTTT; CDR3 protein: CARRGGGTGELFF
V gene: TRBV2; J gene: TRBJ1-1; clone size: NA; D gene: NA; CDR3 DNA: TGTGCCAGCAGTGAAGTTCCTAGGGGTGAAGCTTTCTTT; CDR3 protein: CASSEVPRGEAFF
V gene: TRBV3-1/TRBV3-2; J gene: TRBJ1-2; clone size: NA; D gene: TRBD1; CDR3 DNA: TGTGCCAGCAGCCTCAGACAGGGGGCGGAAGGGGGCTACACCTTC; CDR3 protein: CASSLRQGAEGGYTF
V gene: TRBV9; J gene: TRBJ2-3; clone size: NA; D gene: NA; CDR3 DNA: TGTGCCAGCAGCGTAGGAGGGCCTGATACGCAGTATTTT; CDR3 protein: CASSVGGPDTQYF
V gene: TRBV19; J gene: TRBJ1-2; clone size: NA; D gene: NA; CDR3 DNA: TGTGCCAGTAGCATCCATGGACAGCTTTCGTCTGATGGCTACACCTTC; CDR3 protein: CASSIHGQLSSDGYTF
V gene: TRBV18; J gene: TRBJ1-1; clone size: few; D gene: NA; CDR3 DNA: TGTGCCAGCTCACCATCCGGGATTAGTGGCACTGAAGCTTTCTTT; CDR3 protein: CASSPSGISGTEAFF
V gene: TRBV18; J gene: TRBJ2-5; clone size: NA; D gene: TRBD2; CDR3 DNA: TGTGCCAGCTCCTCCTTAGGAGGGGAGGGAGAGACCCAGTACTTC; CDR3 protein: CASSSLGGEGETQYF
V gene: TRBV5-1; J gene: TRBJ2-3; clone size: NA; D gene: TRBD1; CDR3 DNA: TGCGCCAGCTCCCGGGACAGGAGCACAGATACGCAGTATTTT; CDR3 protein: CASSRDRSTDTQYF
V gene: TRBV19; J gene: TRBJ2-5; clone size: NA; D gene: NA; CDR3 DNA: TGTGCCAGTAATGGGGGAGGCGAGACCCAGTACTTC; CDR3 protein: CASNGGGETQYF
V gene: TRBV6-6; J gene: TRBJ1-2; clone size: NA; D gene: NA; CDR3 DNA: TGTGCCAGCAGTTACTTGCAGGGGAACTATGGCTACACCTTC; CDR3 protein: CASSYLQGNYGYTF
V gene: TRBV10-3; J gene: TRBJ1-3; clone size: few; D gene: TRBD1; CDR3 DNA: TGTGCCACCACAGGGGGCGCGTCTGGAAACACCATATATTTT; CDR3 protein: CATTGGASGNTIYF
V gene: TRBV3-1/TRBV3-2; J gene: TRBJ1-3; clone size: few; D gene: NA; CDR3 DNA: TGTGCCAGCAGCCAAGGGGGCCCGGCCGGTGGAAACACCATATATTTT; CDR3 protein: CASSQGGPAGGNTIYF
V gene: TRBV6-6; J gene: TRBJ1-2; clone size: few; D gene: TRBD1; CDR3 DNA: TGTGCCAGCAGAGCTACAGGGGGCGTCGACTATGGCTACACCTTC; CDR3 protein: CASRATGGVDYGYTF
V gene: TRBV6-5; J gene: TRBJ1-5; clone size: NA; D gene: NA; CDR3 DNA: TGTGCCAGCACCCTTTACAGGAATAGCAATCAGCCCCAGCATTTT; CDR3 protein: CASTLYRNSNQPQHF
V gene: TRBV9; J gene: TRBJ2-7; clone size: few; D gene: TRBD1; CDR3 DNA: TGTGCCAGCAGCGGAGGACAGGGCGGAAGGATCTACGAGCAGTACTTC; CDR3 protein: CASSGGQGGRIYEQYF
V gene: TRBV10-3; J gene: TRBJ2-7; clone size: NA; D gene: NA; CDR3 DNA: TGTGCCATCAGTGAGTTTGGCACAGGTTTGTCCTACGAGCAGTACTTC; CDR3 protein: CAISEFGTGLSYEQYF
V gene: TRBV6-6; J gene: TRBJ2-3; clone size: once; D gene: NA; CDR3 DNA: TGTGCCAGCAGTTATAGCCTAGTGGCAGGCACAGATACGCAGTATTTT; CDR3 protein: CASSYSLVAGTDTQYF
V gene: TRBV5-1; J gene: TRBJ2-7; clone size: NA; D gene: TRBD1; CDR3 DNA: TGCGCCAGCAGCTTGACCGGGACAGGCTACGAGCAGTACTTC; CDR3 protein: CASSLTGTGYEQYF
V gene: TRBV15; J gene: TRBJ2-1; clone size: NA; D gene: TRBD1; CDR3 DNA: TGTGCCACCAGCAGGAGCCTCGGGACAGGGGACAATGAGCAGTTCTTC; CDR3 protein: CATSRSLGTGDNEQFF
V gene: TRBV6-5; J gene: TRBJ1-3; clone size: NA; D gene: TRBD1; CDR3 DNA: TGTGCCAGCAACTTAGACAGGGGAGGTTGGGACACCATATATTTT; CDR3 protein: CASNLDRGGWDTIYF
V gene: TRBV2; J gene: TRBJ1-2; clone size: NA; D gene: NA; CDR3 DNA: TGTGCCAGCAGGCGCCTGACAGGCGGGTTTGGCTACACCTTC; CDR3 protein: CASRRLTGGFGYTF
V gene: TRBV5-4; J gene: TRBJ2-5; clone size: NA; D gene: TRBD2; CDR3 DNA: TGTGCCAGCAGTCCTTGGGGGGGAGAGACCCAGTACTTC; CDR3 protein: CASSPWGGETQYF
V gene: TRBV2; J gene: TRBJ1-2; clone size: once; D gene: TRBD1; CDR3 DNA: TGTGCCAGCAGGGGGGACAGGTCCTATGGCTACACCTTC; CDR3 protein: CASRGDRSYGYTF
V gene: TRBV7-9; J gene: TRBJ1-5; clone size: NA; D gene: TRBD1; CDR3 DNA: TGTGCCAAAACAGGGGACCAGCCCCAGCATTTT; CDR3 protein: CAKTGDQPQHF
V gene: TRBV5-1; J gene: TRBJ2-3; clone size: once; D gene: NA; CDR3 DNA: TGCGCCAGCAGCTTCGGAGCTGGACTACGCACAGATACGCAGTATTTT; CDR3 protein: CASSFGAGLRTDTQYF
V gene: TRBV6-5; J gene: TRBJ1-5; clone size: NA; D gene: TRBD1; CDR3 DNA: TGTGCCAGCAGTTACTCAGGAGGGGGCGGGCAGCCCCAGCATTTT; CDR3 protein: CASSYSGGGGQPQHF
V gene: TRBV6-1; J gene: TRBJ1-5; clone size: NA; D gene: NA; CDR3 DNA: TGTGCCAGCAGTGAAGGACTTAGCAATCAGCCCCAGCATTTT; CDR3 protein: CASSEGLSNQPQHF
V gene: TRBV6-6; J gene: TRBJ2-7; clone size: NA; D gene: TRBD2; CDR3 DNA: TGTGCCAGCAGTCGGACAGGGACGGGACTAGCGGGAGCCTACGAGCAGTACTTC; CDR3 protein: CASSRTGTGLAGAYEQYF